Following are 10 T cell receptor beta chains from one sample sequenced in a study of T cells in Graves' hyperthyroidism and ophthalmopathy. It was RNA transcripts that yielded the amplified TCR beta CDR3 regions. First-round RT-PCR of the TCR CDR3 relied on the HTBI primer set. TCRdb re-analysed the multiplex PCR reads in MiXCR, keeping a single row per CDR3 protein. This repertoire shows under 400,000 distinct CDR3 sequences, roughly 21% found once; its top ten account for less than 65%. Sequencing input: blood. These receptors came from a woman in her fifties or sixties with Graves' hyperthyroidism.

This clonotype has a count of ten or more. This rearrangement joins TRBV7-3 to TRBJ2-6; D gene unclear. Germline values: CDR1 SGHTA, CDR2 FQGTGA. The CDR3 runs 15 residues. V dropped 5 bases and J dropped 4 bases, with 12 bases sitting between them. The CDR3 loop is CASSLVSGGANVLTF. The CDR3 DNA follows: TGTGCCAGCAGCCTAGTGTCTGGGGGGGCCAACGTCCTGACTTTC. The full variable domain, with the rest looked up from reference TRBV7-3 and TRBJ2-6, is GAGVSQTPSNKVTEKGKYVELRCDPISGHTALYWYRQSLGQGPEFLIYFQGTGAADDSGLPNDRFFAVRPEGSVSTLKIQRTERGDSAVYLCASSLVSGGANVLTFGAGSRLTVL.

The table lists this clonotype with many counts. CDR3 sequence (DNA): TGCAGTGCTCCCGGGACAACCAATCAGCCCCAGCATTTT. This encodes CSAPGTTNQPQHF. The chain is built from TRBV20-1 and TRBJ1-5, with D maybe TRBD1 (6 bases). The length of the CDR3 is 13 residues. The V end was cut by 5 bases, the J end by 3 bases, with 11 bases between. CDR1 is DFQATT, CDR2 SNEGSKA, per germline (reference sequence).

The CDR3 region has the DNA TGCAGTGCTACCCGGACTAGCGGCTTATACAATGAGCAGTTCTTC. This sequence encodes CSATRTSGLYNEQFF. The genes are TRBV20-1 and TRBJ2-1; TRBD2 agrees at 10 bases. The V gene end was trimmed by 4 bases and the J gene end by 4 bases; junction bases not matched to a gene: 7. The CDR3 totals 15 residues. Germline values: CDR1 DFQATT, CDR2 SNEGSKA (reference sequence).

In this sample, this clonotype turned up many times. This chain uses TRBV30 with TRBJ1-1; a weak D match, TRBD1 (5 bases). V gave up 2 bases and J gave up 7 bases, with 14 bases separating them. The CDR3 consists of 13 residues. CDR1 and CDR2 from the germline V gene are GTSNPN and SVGIG (reference sequence). CDR3 amino acids: CAWSWGFQGEAFF. As DNA, the CDR3 is TGTGCCTGGAGTTGGGGATTTCAGGGTGAAGCTTTCTTT.

The chain has TRBV30 and TRBJ1-5, with 7 bases fitting TRBD1. This CDR3 has 13 amino acids. Trimming at V came to 3 bases and at J to 5 bases, leaving 4 bases not matched to a gene. In germline, CDR1 is GTSNPN, CDR2 SVGIG (reference sequence). The CDR3 spells CAWRTGSHQPQHF. The CDR3 bases are TGTGCCTGGAGGACAGGGAGTCATCAGCCCCAGCATTTT.

The sample holds a few counts of this clonotype. The chain recombines TRBV4-1 with TRBJ2-1, with D perhaps matching TRBD1 (6 bases). CDR3 length: 16 amino acids. Per germline, CDR1 MGHRA and CDR2 YSYEKL. V shed 6 bases and J shed 0 bases, with 15 bases lying between them. The CDR3 DNA reads TGCGCCAGCAGTTTCCAGGGGCAAAGCTCCTACAATGAGCAGTTCTTC. Residues: CASSFQGQSSYNEQFF.

This clonotype showed up many times. CDR3 in amino acids: CATSREEGSNQPQHF. In DNA form, the CDR3 reads TGTGCCACCAGCAGAGAGGAGGGAAGCAATCAGCCCCAGCATTTT. The chain has TRBV15 and TRBJ1-5; no clear D gene. The V end lost 0 bases, the J end lost 1 base, and 7 bases lay between the germline ends. Looked up from germline, CDR1 is LNHNV and CDR2 is YYDKDF (reference sequence). The length of the CDR3 is 15 residues.

This clonotype was detected many times. The rearrangement links TRBV7-3 to TRBJ1-1; D is undetermined. The CDR3 is made up of 14 amino acids. Between the trimmed V and J ends, which lost 5 bases and 1 base, there was a span of 11 bases. Germline V gives CDR1 SGHTA, CDR2 FQGTGA. CDR3: CASSPPCENTEAFF. CDR3 coding DNA: TGTGCCAGCAGCCCCCCCTGTGAGAACACTGAAGCTTTCTTT.

This clonotype has a count of ten or more. V usage is TRBV28 and J usage is TRBJ1-6; 11 bases line up with TRBD1. The length of the CDR3 is 15 residues. The V and J ends lost 5 bases and 12 bases, in that order; junction bases with no gene match: 9. CDR1 and CDR2 (germline): MDHEN, SYDVKM. The CDR3 sequence is CASSPRTGGVKPLHF. CDR3 DNA: TGTGCCAGCAGTCCTCGGACAGGGGGCGTCAAACCCCTCCACTTT.

This clonotype came up a few times. V gene TRBV19 combines with J gene TRBJ1-5; unclear D gene. The length of the CDR3 is 14 residues. Germline lookup yields CDR1 LNHDA and CDR2 SQIVND (reference sequence). The V gene lost 1 base and the J gene lost 3 bases, with 7 bases spanning the gap. The CDR3 here is CASSIGRNNQPQHF. CDR3 sequence (DNA): TGTGCCAGTAGTATAGGGAGGAACAATCAGCCCCAGCATTTT.